Following are 20 T cell receptor beta chains from one sample sequenced in a study of cytomegalovirus exposure and HLA in healthy donors. Primers: 60 Vbeta forward and 13 Jbeta reverse. Assay used: immunoSEQ multiplex PCR; TCRdb lists only in-frame clones, some missing. Of about 85,000 clones in the sample, 80% are singletons; the top ten hold 32%. Sequenced input: PBMCs. The receptors here all came from a man in his forties or fifties in good health and CMV-seropositive.

The rearrangement uses TRBV9 and TRBJ2-1, with 8 bases matching TRBD2. V dropped 0 bases and J dropped 9; count of bases not matched to a gene: 8. This CDR3 is 15 amino acids long. CDR1 and CDR2 from the germline V gene are SGDLS and YYNGEE. Here the CDR3 DNA reads TGTGCCAGCAGCGTAGTAGCGGGACTAAACGGTGAGCAGTTCTTC. This codes for CASSVVAGLNGEQFF.

V usage is TRBV27 and J usage is TRBJ2-7; D perhaps matches TRBD2 (7 bases). Trimming left V 9 bases short and J 13 bases short, with 16 bases between. The CDR3 is 10 residues long. CDR1 is MNHEY and CDR2 is SMNVEV in the germline V gene (reference sequence). CDR3 in DNA: TGTGCCAGTGGGAGGGGGGTTTCCTACTTC. Translating it yields CASGRGVSYF.

The CDR3 sequence: CASSGATSRLPSPNYEQYF. In nucleotides, the CDR3 is TGTGCCAGCAGTGGAGCAACTAGTCGTCTACCTTCCCCGAACTACGAGCAGTACTTC. The V and J genes are TRBV6-1 and TRBJ2-7; D might be TRBD2 (5 bases). The CDR3 totals 19 residues. V gave up 4 bases and J gave up 3 bases, with 28 bases separating them. Germline CDR1 and CDR2: MNHNS and SASEGT.

The chain combines TRBV5-6 with TRBJ1-5; D might be TRBD1 (6 bases). This CDR3 is 15 amino acids long. In germline, CDR1 is SGHDT, CDR2 YYEEEE. V gave up 7 bases and J gave up 6 bases, with 20 bases separating them. The chain's CDR3 is CASGAGVEVGQPQHF. The CDR3, as DNA: TGTGCCAGCGGGGCAGGGGTTGAAGTCGGTCAGCCCCAGCATTTT.

The chain combines TRBV5-6 with TRBJ1-4; 7 nucleotides match TRBD1. The germline gives CDR1 SGHDT, CDR2 YYEEEE. V lost 6 bases, J lost 10 bases, and 12 bases stayed unmatched. The CDR3 contains 14 residues. CDR3 DNA: TGTGCCAGCATGCTACAGGGGTTAGATGGAAAACTGTTTTTT. Its translation is CASMLQGLDGKLFF.

The rearrangement uses TRBV18 and TRBJ1-2; 8 bases fit TRBD1. V dropped 0 bases and J dropped 12; count of bases not matched to a gene: 9. The CDR3 loop spans 14 amino acids. CDR1 KGHSH and CDR2 LQKENI come from the germline V gene. CDR3 in amino acids: CASSPPQAGGEDTF. CDR3 in DNA: TGTGCCAGCTCACCACCGCAGGCAGGGGGCGAGGACACCTTC.

The chain carries TRBV6-1 and TRBJ2-7; no clear D gene. The CDR3 has 14 residues. V was pared by 7 bases and J by 3 bases, with 16 bases between. CDR1 and CDR2 from the germline V gene are MNHNS and SASEGT. This chain's CDR3 is CASIGMGLNYEQYF. The CDR3 DNA follows: TGTGCCAGCATCGGAATGGGCCTGAACTACGAGCAGTACTTC.

This rearrangement joins TRBV6-4 to TRBJ1-1; D is undetermined. Trimming took 5 bases from V and 1 from J, leaving 8 bases between them. The germline gives CDR1 MRHNA, CDR2 SNTAGT. There are 13 residues in the CDR3. CDR3 loop: CASSLTQNTEAFF. The CDR3, as DNA: TGTGCCAGCAGTTTGACACAGAACACTGAAGCTTTCTTT.

CDR3 sequence (DNA): TGTGCCATCAGTGAGTCGGCCCCAGCAGATACGCAGTATTTT. Encoded protein: CAISESAPADTQYF. The chain has TRBV10-3 and TRBJ2-3; D gene uncertain. This CDR3 is built from 14 residues. With 0 bases removed from V and 4 bases from J, the gap between germline ends came to 8 bases. Germline V CDR1 and CDR2: ENHRY, SYGVKD.

The J gene is TRBJ2-1, the V gene TRBV9; TRBD2 matches 7 bases. Germline CDR1 is SGDLS and CDR2 is YYNGEE. V shed 4 bases and J 6 bases; nucleotides not matched to a gene: 16. This CDR3 contains 17 residues. The CDR3 here is CASSKSPGGSGTNEQFF. CDR3 coding DNA: TGTGCCAGCAGCAAGTCCCCGGGGGGTAGCGGAACCAATGAGCAGTTCTTC.

The rearrangement links TRBV19 to TRBJ1-5; no clear D. This CDR3 comprises 15 residues. V lost 3 bases, J lost 4 bases, and 13 bases lay in between. Germline CDR1 reads LNHDA; CDR2 reads SQIVND (reference sequence). The CDR3 spells CASSITSNGNQPQHF. DNA of the CDR3: TGTGCCAGTAGTATTACGTCCAACGGGAATCAGCCCCAGCATTTT.

In regard to this clone: At the DNA level, this CDR3 is encoded by other sequences in the same sample as well. CDR3 protein: CASSPSGRVNEQFF. The DNA for the CDR3 is TGTGCCAGCAGCCCGAGCGGGAGGGTGAATGAGCAGTTCTTC. This rearrangement joins TRBV7-3 to TRBJ2-1; 10 bases align to TRBD2. The CDR3 has 14 residues. Trimming took 5 bases from V and 7 from J; bases not matched to a gene: 5. CDR1 is SGHTA, CDR2 FQGTGA, per germline.

The genes are TRBV2 and TRBJ2-2, with D perhaps matching TRBD1 (6 bases). Trimming stripped 4 bases from V and 4 bases from J, with 10 bases between. Germline CDR1 reads SNHLY; CDR2 reads FYNNEI. The length of the CDR3 is 14 residues. The CDR3, as DNA: TGTGCCAGCAGTGCGGACAGAAGCACCGGGGAGCTGTTTTTT. The encoded protein is CASSADRSTGELFF.

J is TRBJ1-3 and V is TRBV30; possibly TRBD1 for D (6 bases). CDR1 and CDR2 (germline): GTSNPN, SVGIG (reference sequence). CDR3 length: 14 residues. Trimming shortened V by 4 bases and J by 4 bases, and 14 bases separated the two germline ends. The CDR3 nucleotides read TGTGCCTGGAAATTGGGGGCCATGGGAAACACCATATATTTT. It encodes CAWKLGAMGNTIYF.

The chain links TRBV19 to TRBJ2-3; maybe TRBD1 (5 bases). Germline CDR1 is LNHDA and CDR2 is SQIVND (reference sequence). The CDR3 is 12 residues long. V dropped 5 bases and J dropped 3 bases, with 6 bases sitting between them. This CDR3 is CASSQGTDTQYF. The CDR3 nucleotides are TGTGCCAGTAGTCAGGGTACAGATACGCAGTATTTT.

The chain joins TRBV7-3 to TRBJ2-3, with D unclear. This CDR3 is 13 amino acids long. Germline CDR1 is SGHTA and CDR2 is FQGTGA. The germline V and J ends were trimmed by 5 bases and 3 bases, with 9 bases remaining between them. For the CDR3, the DNA is TGTGCCAGCAGCACGCTAGGTACAGATACGCAGTATTTT. It codes for CASSTLGTDTQYF.

The chain links TRBV14 to TRBJ2-4, with 7 bases lining up with TRBD1. Germline V gene lookup returns CDR1 SGHDN and CDR2 FVKESK. V shed 4 bases and J 12 bases; nucleotides not matched to a gene: 6. This CDR3 is 12 amino acids long. The CDR3 region is CASSRDRVSQYF. CDR3 nucleotide sequence: TGTGCCAGCAGCCGAGACAGGGTCAGTCAGTACTTC.

This clone came up once. The rearrangement uses TRBV6-1 and TRBJ1-1; D may be TRBD1 (6 bases). Germline lookup yields CDR1 MNHNS and CDR2 SASEGT. This CDR3 comprises 13 residues. V dropped 8 bases and J dropped 4 bases, with 14 bases sitting between them. CDR3 in amino acids: CASLLLQGTEAFF. The CDR3 coding sequence is TGTGCCAGCCTGTTGCTACAGGGCACTGAAGCTTTCTTT.

The chain is built from TRBV18 and TRBJ2-7, with 9 bases matching TRBD1. This CDR3 spans 15 amino acids. J lost 9 bases, V lost 2 bases, and 11 bases had no gene match. Per germline, CDR1 KGHSH and CDR2 LQKENI. The CDR3 nucleotides read TGTGCCAGCTCACCAGACAGGGGGGATAATACGGGGCAGTACTTC. It is translated as CASSPDRGDNTGQYF.

The CDR3 here is CASSILGLTGNTIYF. The CDR3 nucleotides are TGTGCCAGTAGTATTCTTGGACTCACTGGAAACACCATATATTTT. J is TRBJ1-3 and V is TRBV19; D remains ambiguous. V was pared by 3 bases and J by 2 bases, with 11 bases between. The CDR3 length is 15 residues. Germline-derived CDR1 and CDR2 are LNHDA and SQIVND (reference sequence).